This note documents a single T cell receptor (beta chain) sequence. This sample was included in a study of blood T cell repertoires in COVID-19. The wider study: Samples representing acute and convalescent COVID-19 were sourced from the United States, Italy and Spain.

Sequencing was performed with immunoSEQ multiplex PCR; in TCRdb, only in-frame clones are kept and a portion is missing. The sample lists 40,000 to 55,000 clones, about 82% seen once, with around 15% in the top ten. This CDR3 has 15 residues. V lost 2 bases, J lost 2 bases, and 11 bases lay in between. Germline CDR1 SGHNT, CDR2 YENEEA. This rearrangement joins TRBV11-3 to TRBJ2-3, with D possibly being TRBD1 (6 bases). The sequenced sample was peripheral blood. This receptor was identified in a human donor in a cohort sampled during active COVID-19. This CDR3 is CASSLSGQTTDTQYF. The CDR3 DNA is TGTGCCAGCAGCTTAAGTGGACAGACCACAGATACGCAGTATTTT.